This TCR beta chain was found in a study of T cell responses to AZD1222 COVID-19 vaccine. With regard to this clone: Its antigen is currently unknown.

Per germline, CDR1 SGHDN and CDR2 FVKESK. This CDR3 contains 14 residues. Trimming removed 3 bases at V and 6 bases at J, with 11 bases between. Study conclusions and caveats: An increase in Spike-specific TCR breadth and depth was observed after two AZD1222 doses. Donor demographics were predominantly white British with a female majority; clonal diversity may be underestimated.

The assay was immunoSEQ multiplex PCR, and TCRdb's table has in-frame clones only and misses some. The sample yields some 170,000 clones, approximately 94% seen once. The source was peripheral blood, collected on day 0 of AZD1222 vaccination. This sequence was found in an adult in good health. The J gene is TRBJ1-4, the V gene TRBV14; TRBD1 is a possible D gene (6 bases). The CDR3 nucleotides read TGTGCCAGCAGCCACCGGGACACCCATGAAAAACTGTTTTTT. Translating gives CASSHRDTHEKLFF. Full variable domain (rest looked up from reference TRBV14 and TRBJ1-4): EAGVTQFPSHSVIEKGQTVTLRCDPISGHDNLYWYRRVMGKEIKFLLHFVKESKQDESGMPNNRFLAERTGGTYSTLKVQPAELEDSGVYFCASSHRDTHEKLFFGSGTQLSVL.